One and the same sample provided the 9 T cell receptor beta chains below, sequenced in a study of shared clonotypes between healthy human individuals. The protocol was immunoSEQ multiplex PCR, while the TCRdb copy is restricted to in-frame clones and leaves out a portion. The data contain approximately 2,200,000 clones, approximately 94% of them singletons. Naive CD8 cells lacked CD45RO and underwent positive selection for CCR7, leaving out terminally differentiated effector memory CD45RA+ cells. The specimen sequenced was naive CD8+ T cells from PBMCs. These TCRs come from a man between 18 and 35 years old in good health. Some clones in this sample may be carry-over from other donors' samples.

Here the CDR3 DNA reads TGTGCCAGCAGCTTGAGTTATGAGCAGTTCTTC. Translating it yields CASSLSYEQFF. V gene TRBV7-9 combines with J gene TRBJ2-1; D call uncertain. The CDR3 totals 11 residues. Trimming took off 3 bases at V and 8 bases at J, with 5 bases between the two ends. CDR1 and CDR2 (germline): SEHNR, FQNEAQ (reference sequence).

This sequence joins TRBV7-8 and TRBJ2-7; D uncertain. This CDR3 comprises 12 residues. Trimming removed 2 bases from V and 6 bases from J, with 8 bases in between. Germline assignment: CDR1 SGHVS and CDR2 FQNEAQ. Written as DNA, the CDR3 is TGTGCCAGCAGCTTATTTACTTCCGAGCAGTACTTC. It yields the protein CASSLFTSEQYF.

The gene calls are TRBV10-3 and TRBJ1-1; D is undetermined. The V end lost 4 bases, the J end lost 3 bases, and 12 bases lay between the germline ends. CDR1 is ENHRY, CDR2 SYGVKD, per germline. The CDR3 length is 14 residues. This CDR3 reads CAISVGHGDTEAFF. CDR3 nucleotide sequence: TGTGCCATCAGTGTAGGGCACGGAGACACTGAAGCTTTCTTT.

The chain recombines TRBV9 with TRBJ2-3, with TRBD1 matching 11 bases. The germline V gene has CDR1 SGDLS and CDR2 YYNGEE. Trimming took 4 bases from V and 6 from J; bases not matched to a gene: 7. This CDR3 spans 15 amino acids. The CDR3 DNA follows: TGTGCCAGCAGCAACCGGGACAGGGGGGTTGATACGCAGTATTTT. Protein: CASSNRDRGVDTQYF.

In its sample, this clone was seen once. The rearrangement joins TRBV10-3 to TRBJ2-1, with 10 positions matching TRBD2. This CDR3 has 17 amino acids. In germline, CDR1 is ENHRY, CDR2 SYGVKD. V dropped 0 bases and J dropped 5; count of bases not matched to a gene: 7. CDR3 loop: CAISESTSGTLNNEQFF. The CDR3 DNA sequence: TGTGCCATCAGTGAGTCCACTAGCGGGACTCTGAACAATGAGCAGTTCTTC.

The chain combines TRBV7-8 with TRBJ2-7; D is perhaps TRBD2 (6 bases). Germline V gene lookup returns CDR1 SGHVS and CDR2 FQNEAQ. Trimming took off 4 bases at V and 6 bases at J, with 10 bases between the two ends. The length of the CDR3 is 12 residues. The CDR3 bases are TGTGCCAGCAGCTCGGGACTCGGCGAGCAGTACTTC. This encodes CASSSGLGEQYF.

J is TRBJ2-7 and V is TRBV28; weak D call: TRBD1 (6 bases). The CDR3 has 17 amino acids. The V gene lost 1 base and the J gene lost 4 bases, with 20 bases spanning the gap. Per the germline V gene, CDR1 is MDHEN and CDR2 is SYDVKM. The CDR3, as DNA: TGTGCCAGCAGTTTATCCCTTTCACAGGGCCGAAGATACGAGCAGTACTTC. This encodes CASSLSLSQGRRYEQYF.

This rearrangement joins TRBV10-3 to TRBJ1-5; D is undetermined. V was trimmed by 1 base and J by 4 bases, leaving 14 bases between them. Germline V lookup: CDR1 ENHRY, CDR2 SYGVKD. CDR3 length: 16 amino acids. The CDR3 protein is CAISEWSRQLNQPQHF. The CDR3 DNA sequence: TGTGCCATCAGTGAGTGGTCTCGGCAGCTAAATCAGCCCCAGCATTTT.

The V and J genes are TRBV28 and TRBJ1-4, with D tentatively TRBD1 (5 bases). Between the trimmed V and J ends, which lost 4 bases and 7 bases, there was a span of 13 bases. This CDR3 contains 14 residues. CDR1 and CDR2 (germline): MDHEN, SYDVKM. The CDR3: CASSSPADSEKLFF. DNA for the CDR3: TGTGCCAGCAGTTCACCCGCCGACAGTGAAAAACTGTTTTTT.